Here is one TCR beta chain with its context. As yet, its antigen is unknown. The germline V gene has CDR1 SGHNT and CDR2 YYREEE (reference sequence). This CDR3 has 13 residues. Deletions cut 4 bases from V and 4 bases from J, with 11 bases between. Excluded were patients having autoimmune disease history or systemic immunosuppression. This sample is drawn from a study of OX40 agonist ivuxolimab in advanced cancers. Across the study: Administration of intravenous ivuxolimab to patients occurred every 2 weeks at 0.01 to 10 mg/kg. Recorded diagnoses for dose-escalation patients were hepatocellular carcinoma, melanoma, renal cell or head and neck cancer.

Profiled with immunoSEQ multiplex PCR; TCRdb holds only in-frame clones, not every one. The table lists about 19,000 clones, less than 95% of them singletons. General study results and limits: In the 0.1 to 3.0 mg/kg range, CD4+ and CD8+ blood T cells had expanded clonally by week 6.

The chain is built from TRBV5-4 and TRBJ1-1; D gene ambiguous. This sequence was found in an adult with an advanced solid tumor such as melanoma, head and neck, liver or kidney cancer. The material sequenced was CD4+ or CD8+ T cells sorted from blood, taken in a trial of the OX40 agonist ivuxolimab. The DNA for the CDR3 is TGTGCCAGCAGCCCCGGGGATTTCACTGAAGCTTTCTTT. Protein product: CASSPGDFTEAFF.